These 26 T cell receptor beta chains were sequenced from one sample in a study of blood T cells in healthy people across ages. A second about 6 to 12 cycle PCR used barcoded and J-beta primers. TCRdb analysed the 5' RACE reads with MiXCR anew, one entry per CDR3 protein. The table records 1.5 million to 2 million distinct CDR3 sequences, roughly 49% of them present only once. Source material: blood. The receptors stem from a woman aged 35 to 49 in good health.

V gene TRBV7-2 combines with J gene TRBJ2-1; TRBD2 matches at 11 bases. V lost 7 bases to trimming and J lost 4 bases; unmatched junction nucleotides: 12. Looked up from germline, CDR1 is SGHTA and CDR2 is FQGNSA. The CDR3 is made up of 17 amino acids. The CDR3 loop reads CASTPRASGGLYNEQFF. CDR3 DNA: TGTGCCAGCACCCCCAGGGCTAGCGGGGGGTTATACAATGAGCAGTTCTTC.

V is TRBV5-1 and J is TRBJ2-1; 7 positions agree with TRBD1. The CDR3 covers 15 residues. Looked up from germline, CDR1 is SGHRS and CDR2 is YFSETQ. The J segment lost 6 bases and the V segment lost 5 bases, leaving 11 bases of the junction unmatched. Here the CDR3 reads CASSTGTEKSNEQFF. In DNA, the CDR3 is TGCGCCAGCAGTACTGGGACAGAAAAATCCAATGAGCAGTTCTTC.

Points on this clonotype: An end of the junction does not agree with germline; a read error may underlie this. This sequence joins TRBV12-3 or TRBV12-4 and TRBJ2-1; D remains ambiguous. The CDR3 has 16 residues. CDR3 in amino acids: CVSSFGWASAYNEQFF. In DNA form, the CDR3 reads TGTGTCAGCAGTTTCGGGTGGGCTTCGGCCTACAATGAGCAGTTCTTC.

The V call is TRBV7-8, the J call TRBJ2-5, with D perhaps matching TRBD1 or TRBD2 (5 bases each). The J call may be faulty, since TRBJ2-7 better matches the DNA end. The CDR3 loop spans 14 amino acids. Germline V gives CDR1 SGHVS, CDR2 FQNEAQ. CDR3: CASSLGTVWSEQYF. The CDR3 DNA follows: TGTGCCAGCAGCCTTGGGACGGTTTGGTCCGAGCAGTACTTC.

The chain uses TRBV4-3 and TRBJ2-7; TRBD2 aligns across 10 bases. The CDR3 has 17 residues. Germline CDR1 is LGHNA and CDR2 is YSLEER. V was pared by 6 bases and J by 0 bases, with 11 bases of the junction left unmatched. This CDR3 is CASRKSIAGGFSYEQYF. In DNA form, the CDR3 reads TGCGCCAGCAGGAAATCTATAGCGGGGGGTTTCTCCTACGAGCAGTACTTC.

This clonotype turned up a few times. V and J are TRBV7-2 and TRBJ2-7; possibly TRBD2 for D (5 bases). Per germline, CDR1 SGHTA and CDR2 FQGNSA. The CDR3 extends over 14 amino acids. Trimming shortened V by 4 bases and J by 4 bases, and 14 bases separated the two germline ends. CDR3 nucleotide sequence: TGTGCCAGCAGCTCCCTGGAGGTGTGGTACGAGCAGTACTTC. Translation gives CASSSLEVWYEQYF.

This chain links TRBV3-1 with TRBJ2-7; 13 bases match TRBD2. Germline CDR1 LGHDT, CDR2 YNNKEL (reference sequence). The CDR3 contains 18 residues. Germline trimming cut 6 bases from V and 0 bases from J; bases unmatched to any gene: 11. The DNA for the CDR3 is TGTGCCAGCAGTGAGACTAGCGGGGGGCCAAAAAGCTCCTACGAGCAGTACTTC. This gives the protein CASSETSGGPKSSYEQYF.

CDR3 sequence reads: CASSLFGAGELFF. In nucleotides, the CDR3 is TGTGCCAGCAGTTTATTTGGGGCCGGGGAGCTGTTTTTT. The chain has TRBV12-3 or TRBV12-4 and TRBJ2-2, with D hard to call. This CDR3 is 13 amino acids long. The V and J ends lost 2 bases and 6 bases respectively, with 7 bases between them.

This clonotype showed up just once. This chain joins TRBV5-1 and TRBJ2-5; TRBD1 agrees at 10 bases. Germline CDR1 SGHRS, CDR2 YFSETQ. The CDR3 spans 16 residues. Losses at the gene ends were 2 bases for V and 3 bases for J; bases not matched to a gene: 7. As DNA, the CDR3 is TGCGCCAGCAGCTTCTCCGGGACAGGGGTGGAAGAGACCCAGTACTTC. Translation gives CASSFSGTGVEETQYF.

The chain joins TRBV28 to TRBJ2-3; D ambiguous. The V and J ends lost 4 bases and 0 bases respectively, with 14 bases between them. This CDR3 spans 16 amino acids. Germline V CDR1 and CDR2: MDHEN, SYDVKM. The CDR3 here is CASSSPDARSTDTQYF. DNA of the CDR3: TGTGCCAGCAGTTCCCCGGACGCCCGGAGCACAGATACGCAGTATTTT. The full variable domain, completed using reference TRBV28 and TRBJ2-3, is DVKVTQSSRYLVKRTGEKVFLECVQDMDHENMFWYRQDPGLGLRLIYFSYDVKMKEKGDIPEGYSVSREKKERFSLILESASTNQTSMYLCASSSPDARSTDTQYFGPGTRLTVL.

The V and J genes are TRBV12-5 and TRBJ2-3; 9 positions agree with TRBD2. Germline loops: CDR1 LGHNT, CDR2 FRNRAP. Germline trimming cut 3 bases from V and 5 bases from J; bases unmatched to any gene: 9. The CDR3 has 16 amino acids. The chain's CDR3 is CASGLSAGGAGDTQYF. For the CDR3, the DNA is TGTGCTAGTGGTTTATCGGCGGGGGGGGCCGGAGATACGCAGTATTTT.

V usage is TRBV15 and J usage is TRBJ1-5; 9 positions agree with TRBD1. The V segment lost 9 bases and the J segment 4 bases; nucleotides outside the gene matches: 4. This CDR3 contains 13 residues. CDR1 and CDR2 from the germline V gene are LNHNV and YYDKDF (reference sequence). As DNA, the CDR3 is TGTGCCACAACGGGACAGGGAAATCAGCCCCAGCATTTT. Its protein product is CATTGQGNQPQHF.

This clonotype showed up many times. This rearrangement joins TRBV4-1 to TRBJ2-5, with 7 bases aligning to TRBD2. J was trimmed by 5 bases and V by 1 base; bases with no gene match: 10. The CDR3 contains 16 residues. Germline V gene lookup returns CDR1 MGHRA and CDR2 YSYEKL. Written as DNA, the CDR3 is TGCGCCAGCAGCCAAGCAGGACTAGGGCCTAAGGAGACCCAGTACTTC. Translated: CASSQAGLGPKETQYF.

This clonotype appeared a few times. The chain couples TRBV12-3 or TRBV12-4 to TRBJ2-3, with 8 bases lining up with TRBD1. With 7 bases clipped from V and 4 bases from J, the junction kept 7 bases outside the gene matches. CDR3 size: 14 residues. As DNA, the CDR3 is TGTGCCAGCATTCGGGACAGGTGGGCAGATACGCAGTATTTT. It specifies CASIRDRWADTQYF.

This clonotype was counted a few times. The chain links TRBV7-9 to TRBJ1-2; 8 bases align to TRBD1. This CDR3 has 12 residues. Trimming removed 6 bases from V and 6 bases from J; junction bases left unmatched: 3. CDR1 and CDR2 from the germline V gene are SEHNR and FQNEAQ (reference sequence). The CDR3 coding sequence is TGTGCCAGCAGGACAGGGGTGAATGGCTACACCTTC. This encodes CASRTGVNGYTF.

The V and J genes are TRBV7-2 and TRBJ2-5; D is possibly TRBD1 or TRBD2 (6 bases each). Germline assignment: CDR1 SGHTA and CDR2 FQGNSA. The V end lost 0 bases, the J end lost 1 base, and 12 bases lay between the germline ends. The CDR3 is made up of 16 amino acids. This CDR3 is CASSLASGAGQETQYF. CDR3 nucleotide sequence: TGTGCCAGCAGCTTAGCTTCGGGGGCAGGCCAAGAGACCCAGTACTTC. Supplemented by reference TRBV7-2 and TRBJ2-5, the full variable domain reads GAGVSQSPSNKVTEKGKDVELRCDPISGHTALYWYRQSLGQGLEFLIYFQGNSAPDKSGLPSDRFSAERTGGSVSTLTIQRTQQEDSAVYLCASSLASGAGQETQYFGPGTRLLVL.

J is TRBJ2-1 and V is TRBV21-1; no DNA check was done on the table's D call, TRBD1. TRBV21-1 is marked as a pseudogene. The CDR3 runs to 16 residues. CDR3 sequence: CASTPAREDDYNEQFF. The CDR3 bases are TGTGCCAGCACCCCCGCCCGGGAGGATGACTACAATGAGCAGTTCTTC.

V usage is TRBV7-2 and J usage is TRBJ2-5; TRBD2 might be the D (6 bases). Trimming took 5 bases from V and 5 from J, leaving 18 bases between them. Looked up from germline, CDR1 is SGHTA and CDR2 is FQGNSA. The CDR3 extends over 15 amino acids. CDR3 DNA sequence: TGTGCCAGCAGCGCCGGGGTCCGGGGGTTGGAGACCCAGTACTTC. Protein: CASSAGVRGLETQYF.

In its sample, this clonotype was seen a few times. The gene calls are TRBV6-2 or TRBV6-3 and TRBJ2-1, with D tentatively TRBD2 (6 bases). V lost 7 bases, J lost 5 bases, and 12 bases lay in between. The CDR3 consists of 13 residues. CDR1 and CDR2 from the germline V gene are MNHEY and SVGEGT. For the CDR3, the DNA is TGTGCCAGCACCCGGGACTCGCACAATGAGCAGTTCTTC. Translated: CASTRDSHNEQFF.

The CDR3 nucleotides read TGTGCCAGCAGACAACGGGCGATTTTGAACACTGAAGCTTTCTTT. Translation: CASRQRAILNTEAFF. The chain has TRBV6-5 and TRBJ1-1, with D uncertain. V gave up 6 bases and J gave up 0 bases, with 14 bases separating them. This CDR3 spans 15 amino acids. Germline values: CDR1 MNHEY, CDR2 SVGAGI.

The rearrangement joins TRBV3-1 to TRBJ2-1; D not certain. Trimming shortened V by 0 bases and J by 8 bases, and 23 bases separated the two germline ends. This CDR3 comprises 18 residues. Germline-derived CDR1 and CDR2 are LGHDT and YNNKEL (reference sequence). The CDR3: CASSQDSSWWVPIDEQFF. In DNA, the CDR3 is TGTGCCAGCAGCCAAGACAGTTCATGGTGGGTGCCGATCGATGAGCAGTTCTTC.

On this clonotype itself: An end of the junction does not agree with germline; a read error may underlie this. This sequence joins TRBV7-7 and TRBJ2-6; D is unresolved. The CDR3 runs 14 residues. From germline, CDR1 is SSHAT and CDR2 FNYEAQ (reference sequence). CDR3 DNA: TGTGCTAGCAGCTCCGGTGAGGGGGCCAACGTCCTGACTTTC. This gives the protein CASSSGEGANVLTF.

On this clonotype: At one boundary the junction diverges from the germline segment, which might be a read error. The chain joins TRBV7-9 to TRBJ2-4, with a weak D call TRBD2 (6 bases). CDR1 and CDR2 from the germline V gene are SEHNR and FQNEAQ (reference sequence). The CDR3 consists of 15 residues. The CDR3 nucleotides read TGTACCAGCAGCTCGCGGGACGCAGCCAAAAACATTCAGTACTTC. The encoded protein is CTSSSRDAAKNIQYF.

V and J are TRBV10-3 and TRBJ2-3, with D unclear. Germline-derived CDR1 and CDR2 are ENHRY and SYGVKD. The CDR3 covers 14 residues. The germline V and J ends were trimmed by 4 bases and 2 bases, with 10 bases remaining between them. For the CDR3, the DNA is TGTGCCATCAGTGTCATGGGCTTCACAGATACGCAGTATTTT. Its protein product is CAISVMGFTDTQYF.

V is TRBV7-9 and J is TRBJ2-7; TRBD2 aligns across 7 bases. The CDR3 has 14 residues. Germline loops: CDR1 SEHNR, CDR2 FQNEAQ (reference sequence). Trimming cost V 5 bases and J 5 bases; bases outside gene matches: 9. The CDR3 protein is CASSRGGTNNEQYF. The CDR3 nucleotides read TGTGCCAGCAGCCGTGGCGGGACTAACAACGAGCAGTACTTC.

The genes are TRBV4-3 and TRBJ2-1; TRBD1 might be the D (5 bases). Deletions cut 6 bases from V and 9 bases from J, with 15 bases between. Germline assignment: CDR1 LGHNA and CDR2 YSLEER. The CDR3 totals 13 residues. The CDR3 DNA follows: TGCGCCAGCAGGGCAAGGGATAGGGGTGAGCAGTTCTTC. Amino acid sequence: CASRARDRGEQFF.